Shown below are 4 T cell receptor beta chains from a single sample sequenced in a study of blood T cell repertoires in COVID-19. Some clones are missing from TCRdb's copy, which holds only in-frame ones; the method was immunoSEQ multiplex PCR. This table holds 410,000 or so clones, about nine tenths found once. Sequences were obtained from peripheral blood. The receptors come from a woman in her twenties or thirties with active or convalescent COVID-19.

The DNA of the CDR3 is TGTGCCAGCAGCTTATATCCCTCGAGCTCTGGAAACACCATATATTTT. Translation: CASSLYPSSSGNTIYF. The V call is TRBV7-2, the J call TRBJ1-3, with D uncertain. The CDR3 sequence is 16 residues long. Germline loops: CDR1 SGHTA, CDR2 FQGNSA. V was pared by 2 bases and J by 0 bases, with 11 bases between.

This rearrangement joins TRBV18 to TRBJ2-3; 11 bases match TRBD2. The CDR3 contains 16 residues. V trimming: 5 bases; J trimming: 2 bases; junction bases outside the gene matches: 6. Germline CDR1 reads KGHSH; CDR2 reads LQKENI. The CDR3 DNA reads TGTGCCAGCTCAGTAGGACTAGCGGGTTTCACAGATACGCAGTATTTT. Its protein is CASSVGLAGFTDTQYF.

This clone was seen only a few times. The rearrangement links TRBV6-4 to TRBJ1-1; TRBD1 aligns across 9 bases. CDR1 and CDR2 from the germline V gene are MRHNA and SNTAGT. The CDR3 has 14 residues. Trimming took 3 bases from V and 10 from J; bases not matched to a gene: 9. CDR3 loop: CASSEETGGPGAFF. As DNA, the CDR3 is TGTGCCAGCAGTGAAGAGACAGGGGGGCCAGGAGCTTTCTTT.

The J gene is TRBJ1-1, the V gene TRBV5-5; D remains ambiguous. CDR1 and CDR2 from the germline V gene are SGHKS and YYEKEE (reference sequence). This CDR3 region has 14 residues. V was trimmed by 0 bases and J by 4 bases, leaving 10 bases between them. CDR3 coding DNA: TGTGCCAGCAGCTTGGACAGCCTGGTCACTGAAGCTTTCTTT. Amino acids: CASSLDSLVTEAFF.